These 20 T cell receptor beta chains were all obtained from the same sample, sequenced in a study of control samples from healthy donors and cancer patients. Assay: immunoSEQ multiplex PCR; the TCRdb copy retains only in-frame clones and omits some. Here the sample spans 55,000 to 65,000 clones, about 89% being singletons. Input material: PBMCs. These receptors originate from an older woman with lung cancer.

The chain carries TRBV6-5 and TRBJ1-1; TRBD1 is a possible D gene (5 bases). V was pared by 5 bases and J by 5 bases, with 18 bases between. CDR3 size: 15 residues. The germline gives CDR1 MNHEY, CDR2 SVGAGI. The CDR3: CASSQLSGGQTEAFF. The CDR3 DNA follows: TGTGCCAGCAGTCAACTCTCCGGGGGTCAGACTGAAGCTTTCTTT.

The chain recombines TRBV6-5 with TRBJ1-2; TRBD1 might be the D (5 bases). V shed 10 bases and J shed 6 bases, with 21 bases lying between them. Per the germline V gene, CDR1 is MNHEY and CDR2 is SVGAGI. The CDR3 spans 14 residues. The CDR3 spells CATGGVEGGDGYTF. The DNA of the CDR3 is TGTGCCACGGGCGGAGTCGAGGGAGGGGATGGCTACACCTTC.

The rearrangement uses TRBV28 and TRBJ2-7; D unresolved. This CDR3 is 15 amino acids long. Trimming pared 1 base from V and 5 bases from J, leaving 15 bases between. Germline V lookup: CDR1 MDHEN, CDR2 SYDVKM. CDR3 nucleotide sequence: TGTGCCAGCAGTTTATCTGACTCCTACTTGCACGAGCAGTACTTC. Translation: CASSLSDSYLHEQYF. The variable domain in full, with the rest retrieved from reference TRBV28 and TRBJ2-7, is DVKVTQSSRYLVKRTGEKVFLECVQDMDHENMFWYRQDPGLGLRLIYFSYDVKMKEKGDIPEGYSVSREKKERFSLILESASTNQTSMYLCASSLSDSYLHEQYFGPGTRLTVT.

The chain recombines TRBV6-5 with TRBJ2-7; no firm D call. CDR1 MNHEY and CDR2 SVGAGI come from the germline V gene. The V end was cut by 6 bases, the J end by 2 bases, with 11 bases between. The length of the CDR3 is 13 residues. For the CDR3, the DNA is TGTGCCAGCAGCGCTCGAGTCCCCTACGAGCAGTACTTC. Translation gives CASSARVPYEQYF.

The rearrangement links TRBV28 to TRBJ1-5, with 7 nucleotides matching TRBD1. This CDR3 has 16 residues. V dropped 4 bases and J dropped 7; count of bases not matched to a gene: 13. Germline CDR1 MDHEN, CDR2 SYDVKM. This CDR3 reads CASSSLGRQGGQPQHF. CDR3 nucleotide sequence: TGTGCCAGCAGTTCCCTGGGACGACAGGGAGGACAGCCCCAGCATTTT.

This chain joins TRBV10-3 and TRBJ1-6; 11 bases are a match to TRBD1. The CDR3 loop spans 16 amino acids. With 3 bases clipped from V and 9 bases from J, the junction kept 7 bases outside the gene matches. Germline-derived CDR1 and CDR2 are ENHRY and SYGVKD. The CDR3 nucleotides are TGTGCCATCAGTGACCCGGCCGGGACAGGGGGTTCACCCCTCCACTTT. This encodes CAISDPAGTGGSPLHF.

This clone showed up just once. The chain links TRBV19 to TRBJ2-2; unclear D gene. Trimming left V 1 base short and J 4 bases short, with 7 bases between. The CDR3 sequence is 14 residues long. Germline values: CDR1 LNHDA, CDR2 SQIVND (reference sequence). The CDR3 DNA is TGTGCCAGTAGTATAGTTGCGAGCACCGGGGAGCTGTTTTTT. Its translation: CASSIVASTGELFF.

This chain uses TRBV19 with TRBJ2-2, with D perhaps matching TRBD1 (6 bases). Germline CDR1 and CDR2: LNHDA and SQIVND (reference sequence). Deletions cut 6 bases from V and 4 bases from J, with 15 bases between. CDR3 length: 15 amino acids. This CDR3 is CASSHLQGGTGELFF. In nucleotides, the CDR3 is TGTGCCAGTAGCCACTTACAGGGCGGCACCGGGGAGCTGTTTTTT.

This sequence joins TRBV20-1 and TRBJ1-1; TRBD1 matches 7 bases. Per germline, CDR1 DFQATT and CDR2 SNEGSKA (reference sequence). Losses at the gene ends were 3 bases for V and 4 bases for J; bases not matched to a gene: 2. CDR3 length equals 12 residues. The CDR3 region is CSASPGGTEAFF. CDR3 coding DNA: TGCAGTGCTAGTCCAGGGGGCACTGAAGCTTTCTTT.

The CDR3: CASRLTAATNEKLFF. The CDR3 DNA reads as TGTGCCAGCAGATTGACGGCAGCAACTAATGAAAAACTGTTTTTT. V and J are TRBV7-2 and TRBJ1-4, with D hard to call. The V end was cut by 6 bases, the J end by 0 bases, with 11 bases between. The CDR3 spans 15 residues. Germline values: CDR1 SGHTA, CDR2 FQGNSA.

The chain has TRBV18 and TRBJ1-1; D unclear. Germline V gives CDR1 KGHSH, CDR2 LQKENI. The CDR3 consists of 13 residues. V lost 4 bases and J lost 2, with 8 bases in between. As DNA, the CDR3 is TGTGCCAGCTCACTGGAGGTAAACACTGAAGCTTTCTTT. Its protein is CASSLEVNTEAFF.

V is TRBV19 and J is TRBJ2-6; 8 bases are shared with TRBD1. CDR3 length equals 18 residues. The trim removed 2 bases at V and 0 bases at J, leaving 6 bases unmatched. Germline-derived CDR1 and CDR2 are LNHDA and SQIVND (reference sequence). The CDR3 region is CASSIQGAHSSGANVLTF. In nucleotides, the CDR3 is TGTGCCAGTAGTATACAGGGGGCCCATTCCTCTGGGGCCAACGTCCTGACTTTC.

The chain couples TRBV4-1 to TRBJ2-1; no definite D call. The CDR3 spans 14 residues. Trimming left V 1 base short and J 10 bases short, with 14 bases between. Germline V gives CDR1 MGHRA, CDR2 YSYEKL. The DNA for the CDR3 is TGCGCCAGCAGCCAAGTAGAAGGGCCCGGGGAGCAGTTCTTC. The encoded protein is CASSQVEGPGEQFF.

The chain has TRBV19 and TRBJ1-1, with D tentatively TRBD1 (6 bases). CDR3 length: 14 residues. The V end was cut by 4 bases, the J end by 6 bases, with 15 bases between. In germline, CDR1 is LNHDA, CDR2 SQIVND (reference sequence). CDR3 nucleotides: TGTGCCAGTAGTAGCATAGGGGGGCCGGCTGAAGCTTTCTTT. It yields the protein CASSSIGGPAEAFF.

The V call is TRBV5-1, the J call TRBJ1-5; the match to TRBD1 covers 7 bases. The CDR3 runs 15 residues. J lost 1 base, V lost 4 bases, and 5 bases had no gene match. Germline CDR1 reads SGHRS; CDR2 reads YFSETQ. The CDR3 region is CASSETGTSNQPQHF. CDR3 in DNA: TGCGCCAGCAGCGAGACAGGGACGAGCAATCAGCCCCAGCATTTT.

The rearrangement joins TRBV18 to TRBJ1-2; no reliable D call. Trimming pared 5 bases from V and 8 bases from J, leaving 15 bases between. CDR1 and CDR2 from the germline V gene are KGHSH and LQKENI. The length of the CDR3 is 13 residues. The CDR3 sequence is CASSTDGGFGYTF. As DNA, the CDR3 is TGTGCCAGCTCAACGGACGGTGGATTCGGCTACACCTTC.

This chain joins TRBV28 and TRBJ1-2; 7 bases align to TRBD1. CDR1 and CDR2 from the germline V gene are MDHEN and SYDVKM. Losses at the gene ends were 5 bases for V and 4 bases for J; bases not matched to a gene: 7. This CDR3 is built from 14 residues. In nucleotides, the CDR3 is TGTGCCAGCAGTCAAGGACAGGCATTCTATGGCTACACCTTC. This sequence encodes CASSQGQAFYGYTF.

In nucleotides, the CDR3 is TGTGCCAGCAGCCCTCGACTAGGAGGAGAGACCCAGTACTTC. Protein sequence: CASSPRLGGETQYF. V gene TRBV7-8 combines with J gene TRBJ2-5; D possibly corresponds to TRBD2 (6 bases). Trimming cost V 5 bases and J 4 bases, with 14 bases left between them. The germline CDR1 and CDR2 sequences are SGHVS and FQNEAQ. The CDR3 has 14 residues.

The chain combines TRBV18 with TRBJ2-3; TRBD1 aligns across 7 bases. J was trimmed by 1 base and V by 3 bases; bases with no gene match: 7. Germline V gene sequence: CDR1 KGHSH, CDR2 LQKENI. The CDR3 extends over 16 amino acids. The CDR3 DNA sequence: TGTGCCAGCTCACCTCAAGGGGGCTCGGGCACAGATACGCAGTATTTT. Translation: CASSPQGGSGTDTQYF.

The chain carries TRBV5-4 and TRBJ2-7, with 8 bases aligning to TRBD2. CDR1 SGHNT and CDR2 YYREEE come from the germline V gene (reference sequence). The V gene end was trimmed by 4 bases and the J gene end by 4 bases; junction bases not matched to a gene: 7. The length of the CDR3 is 14 residues. This CDR3 reads CASSPRGGSYEQYF. Written as DNA, the CDR3 is TGTGCCAGCAGCCCCCGGGGGGGAAGTTACGAGCAGTACTTC.